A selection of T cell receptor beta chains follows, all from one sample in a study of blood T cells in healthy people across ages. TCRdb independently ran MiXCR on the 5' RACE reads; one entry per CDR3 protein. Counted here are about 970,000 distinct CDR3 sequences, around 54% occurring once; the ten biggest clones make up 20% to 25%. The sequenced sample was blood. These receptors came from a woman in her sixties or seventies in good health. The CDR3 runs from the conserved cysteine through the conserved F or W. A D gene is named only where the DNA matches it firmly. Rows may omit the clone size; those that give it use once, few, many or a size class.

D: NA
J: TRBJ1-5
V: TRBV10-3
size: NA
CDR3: CAISDSPTNNQPQHF
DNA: TGTGCCATCAGTGACAGCCCGACTAATAATCAGCCCCAGCATTTT

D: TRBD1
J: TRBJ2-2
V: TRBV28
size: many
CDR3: CASSRTGFPGELFF
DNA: TGTGCCAGCAGCCGGACAGGGTTCCCCGGGGAGCTGTTTTTT

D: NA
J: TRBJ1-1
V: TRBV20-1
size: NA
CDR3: CSASSGLKGGEAFF
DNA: TGCAGTGCTAGTTCCGGGCTTAAAGGGGGTGAAGCTTTCTTT

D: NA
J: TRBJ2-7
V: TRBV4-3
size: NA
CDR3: CASSQTANSFYEQYF
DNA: TGCGCCAGCAGCCAAACAGCGAACAGCTTCTACGAGCAGTACTTC

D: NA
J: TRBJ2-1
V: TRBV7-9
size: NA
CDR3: CASSLKNVDNEQFF
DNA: TGTGCCAGCAGCTTAAAGAACGTCGACAATGAGCAGTTCTTC

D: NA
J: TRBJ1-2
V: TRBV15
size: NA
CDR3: CATNRDHPWDGYTF
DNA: TGTGCCACCAACAGAGATCACCCCTGGGATGGCTACACCTTC

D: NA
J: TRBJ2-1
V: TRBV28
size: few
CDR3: CASSLLRGDVFYNEQFF
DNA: TGTGCCAGCAGTTTATTGCGGGGTGACGTCTTCTACAATGAGCAGTTCTTC

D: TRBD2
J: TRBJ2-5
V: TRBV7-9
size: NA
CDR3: CASSLKTSGSETQYF
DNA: TGTGCCAGCAGCTTAAAAACGAGCGGGAGTGAGACCCAGTACTTC

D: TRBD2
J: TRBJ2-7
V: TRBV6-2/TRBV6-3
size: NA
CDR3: CASSYRTSGSDEQYF
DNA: TGTGCCAGCAGTTACAGGACTAGCGGGAGCGATGAGCAGTACTTC

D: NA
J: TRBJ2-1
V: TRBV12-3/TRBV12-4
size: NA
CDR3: CASSFFGNEQFF
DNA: TGTGCCAGCAGTTTCTTTGGGAATGAGCAGTTCTTC

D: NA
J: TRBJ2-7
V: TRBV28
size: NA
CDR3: CASSSSSIYEQYF
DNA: TGTGCCAGCAGCTCCTCCTCTATCTACGAGCAGTACTTC

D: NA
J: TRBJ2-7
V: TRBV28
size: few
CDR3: CASSFSPGTPYEQYF
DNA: TGTGCCAGCAGTTTCTCCCCCGGGACTCCCTACGAGCAGTACTTC

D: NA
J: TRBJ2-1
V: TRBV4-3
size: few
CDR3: CASSVLPGDEQFF
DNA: TGCGCCAGCAGCGTCCTGCCAGGGGATGAGCAGTTCTTC

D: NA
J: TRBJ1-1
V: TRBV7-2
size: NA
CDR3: CASSLEEGREAFF
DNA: TGTGCCAGCAGCTTAGAGGAAGGGCGGGAGGCTTTCTTT

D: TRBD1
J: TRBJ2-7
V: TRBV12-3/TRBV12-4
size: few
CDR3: CASSFLWTGEQYF
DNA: TGTGCCAGCAGTTTCCTCTGGACAGGCGAGCAGTACTTC

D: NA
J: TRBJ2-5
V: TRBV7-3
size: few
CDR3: CASSLGGPQPQYF
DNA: TGTGCCAGCAGCTTAGGCGGGCCACAGCCCCAGTACTTC

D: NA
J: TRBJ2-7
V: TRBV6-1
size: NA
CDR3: CASSEARGRPVKYEQYF
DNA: TGTGCCAGCAGTGAAGCCCGAGGACGGCCCGTCAAATACGAGCAGTACTTC

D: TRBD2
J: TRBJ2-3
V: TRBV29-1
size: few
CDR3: CSVGLAVGTDTQYF
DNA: TGCAGCGTTGGACTAGCGGTTGGGACAGATACGCAGTATTTT

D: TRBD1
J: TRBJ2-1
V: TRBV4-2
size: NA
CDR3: CASSQDEGATYNEQFF
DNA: TGTGCCAGCAGCCAAGATGAGGGGGCCACCTACAATGAGCAGTTCTTC

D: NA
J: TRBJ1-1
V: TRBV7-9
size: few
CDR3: CASSHWMNTEAFF
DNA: TGTGCCAGCAGCCACTGGATGAACACTGAAGCTTTCTTT

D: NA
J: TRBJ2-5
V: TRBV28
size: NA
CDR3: CASQTIPTYERYF
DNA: TGTGCCAGCCAAACTATACCCACATACGAGCGGTACTTC

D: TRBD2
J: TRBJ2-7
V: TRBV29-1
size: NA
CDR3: CSVDRRAGGSGYEQYF
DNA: TGCAGCGTCGATAGACGAGCGGGAGGGAGCGGCTACGAGCAGTACTTC

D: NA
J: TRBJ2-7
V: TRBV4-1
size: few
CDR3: CASSQELSNYYEQYF
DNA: TGCGCCAGCAGCCAAGAGCTGAGTAATTACTACGAGCAGTACTTC

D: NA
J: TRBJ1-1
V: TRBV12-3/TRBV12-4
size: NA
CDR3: CASNPGTRNTEAFF
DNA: TGTGCCAGCAATCCAGGGACAAGGAACACTGAAGCTTTCTTT

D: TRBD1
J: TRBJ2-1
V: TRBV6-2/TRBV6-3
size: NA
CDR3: CASSPGTGIYNEQFF
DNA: TGTGCCAGCAGTCCAGGGACAGGTATATACAATGAGCAGTTCTTC

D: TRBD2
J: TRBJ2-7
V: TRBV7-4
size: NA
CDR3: CASSPPAGGLVLRGPNYEQYF
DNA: TGTGCCAGCAGCCCCCCAGCGGGAGGCTTGGTCTTACGGGGGCCCAACTACGAGCAGTACTTC

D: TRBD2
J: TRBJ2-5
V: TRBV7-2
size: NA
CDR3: CASSQTSGGETQYF
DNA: TGTGCCAGCAGTCAGACTAGCGGTGGTGAGACCCAGTACTTC

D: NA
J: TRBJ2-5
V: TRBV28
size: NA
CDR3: CASSSEQGGDQETQYF
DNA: TGTGCCAGCAGTTCAGAACAGGGCGGAGATCAAGAGACCCAGTACTTC

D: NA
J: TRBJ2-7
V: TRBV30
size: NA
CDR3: CAWSRTVFGEQYF
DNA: TGTGCCTGGAGTAGGACAGTTTTTGGCGAGCAGTACTTC

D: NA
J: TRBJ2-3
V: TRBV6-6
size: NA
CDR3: CASSSQGGGGADTQYF
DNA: TGTGCCAGCAGCTCCCAGGGGGGAGGCGGGGCAGATACGCAGTATTTT

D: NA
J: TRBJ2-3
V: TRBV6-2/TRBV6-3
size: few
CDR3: CASRGWVEDTQYF
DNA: TGTGCCAGCAGAGGCTGGGTCGAAGATACGCAGTATTTT

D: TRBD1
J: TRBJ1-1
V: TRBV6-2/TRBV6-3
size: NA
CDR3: CASRSGTGEVNTEAFF
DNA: TGTGCCAGCAGATCCGGGACAGGGGAGGTGAACACTGAAGCTTTCTTT

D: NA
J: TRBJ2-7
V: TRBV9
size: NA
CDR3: CASSDNGYEQYF
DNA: TGTGCCAGCAGCGACAACGGGTACGAGCAGTACTTC

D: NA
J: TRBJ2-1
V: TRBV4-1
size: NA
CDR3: CASSPGTWGYNEQFF
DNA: TGCGCCAGCAGCCCCGGGACCTGGGGGTACAATGAGCAGTTCTTC

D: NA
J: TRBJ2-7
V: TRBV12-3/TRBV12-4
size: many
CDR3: CASSPQVYEQYF
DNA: TGTGCCAGCAGTCCTCAGGTCTACGAGCAGTACTTC